A selection of T cell receptor beta chains follows, all from one sample in a study of cytomegalovirus exposure and HLA in healthy donors. Assay used: immunoSEQ multiplex PCR; TCRdb lists only in-frame clones, some missing. Of 200,000 or so clones listed, 75% to 85% were seen once; the top ten hold over 1.1%. Sequenced sample: PBMCs. Receptors originate from a girl aged 5-17 years in good health and CMV-seronegative. Each CDR3 is given with its conserved first and last residue. Fields, in order: D gene, V gene, clone size, J gene, CDR3 DNA, CDR3 protein. D genes are given only for firm matches. Size values are once, few and many counts, or a class for expanded clones, and some rows have none.

TRBD1	TRBV6-8	few	TRBJ1-2	TGTGCCAGCAGTCCCGGGACAGGGGGATGCTACACCTTC	CASSPGTGGCYTF
NA	TRBV30	few	TRBJ1-1	TGTGCCTGGAGTCAGGGCGGCCAAAGTGAAGCTTTCTTT	CAWSQGGQSEAFF
NA	TRBV2	NA	TRBJ1-4	TGTGCCAGCAGTGTTTGGGGCCATGCAGAAAAACTGTTTTTT	CASSVWGHAEKLFF
NA	TRBV28	NA	TRBJ1-2	TGTGCCAGCAGCCTGGTCGGTTCCTTCGCTGGCTACACCTTC	CASSLVGSFAGYTF
TRBD2	TRBV28	NA	TRBJ2-7	TGTGCCAGCAGACCCATCACTGGACTAGCGCTTTTAAGCTCCTACGAGCAGTACTTC	CASRPITGLALLSSYEQYF
NA	TRBV29-1	NA	TRBJ2-7	TGCAGCGTTGGACAGGCCAACTACGAGCAGTACTTC	CSVGQANYEQYF
NA	TRBV19	NA	TRBJ2-2	TGTGCCAGTAGTCGACAGGGACTCTCGAACACCGGGGAGCTGTTTTTT	CASSRQGLSNTGELFF
TRBD1	TRBV5-1	NA	TRBJ2-1	TGCGCCAGCAGCCGGGACAGGGACTACAATGAGCAGTTCTTC	CASSRDRDYNEQFF
TRBD2	TRBV7-9	NA	TRBJ2-4	TGTGCCAGCAGTAAGTGGGGGACTAGCGGCGCCAAAAACATTCAGTACTTC	CASSKWGTSGAKNIQYF
NA	TRBV4-2	few	TRBJ2-2	TGTGCCAGCAGCCTCAACCCGGGGAACACCGGGGAGCTGTTTTTT	CASSLNPGNTGELFF
TRBD2	TRBV6-6	NA	TRBJ2-1	TGTGCCAGCAGGCATCCCGGGGGGGCTTCCAATGAGCAGTTCTTC	CASRHPGGASNEQFF
TRBD2	TRBV7-8	NA	TRBJ2-7	TGTGCCAGCAGCTTTATTAGCGGGAGTATTACCGAGCAGTACTTC	CASSFISGSITEQYF
TRBD2	TRBV28	NA	TRBJ2-7	TGTGCCAGCAGTACTCCAGGACTAGCGAGGCGGTACTTC	CASSTPGLARRYF
NA	TRBV28	NA	TRBJ2-7	TGTGCCAGCAGTAGGGCAGGGTGGTACGAGCAGTACTTC	CASSRAGWYEQYF
NA	TRBV7-8	few	TRBJ1-1	TGTGCCAGCAGCTTAGTAGGGGCCGGGTTGAACACTGAAGCTTTCTTT	CASSLVGAGLNTEAFF
NA	TRBV30	few	TRBJ2-1	TGTGCCTGGAGTGCCGTTGTGAGATACAATGAGCAGTTCTTC	CAWSAVVRYNEQFF
TRBD2	TRBV30	NA	TRBJ2-7	TGTGCCTGGAGTCGGAGCGGGAGAGCCTCCTACGAGCAGTACTTC	CAWSRSGRASYEQYF
NA	TRBV19	NA	TRBJ1-5	TGTGCCAGTAGGGGAGGGGGACATTCCAGCAATCAGCCCCAGCATTTT	CASRGGGHSSNQPQHF
NA	TRBV4-1	NA	TRBJ1-1	TGCGCCAGCAGCCCGACAGAGACAAACACTGAAGCTTTCTTT	CASSPTETNTEAFF
TRBD2	TRBV5-6	many	TRBJ2-3	TGTGCCAGCAGCTTGGCGGGGGGGCAAGATACGCAGTATTTT	CASSLAGGQDTQYF
NA	TRBV6-1	NA	TRBJ2-2	TGTGCCAGCAGGCGAAGTACCGGGGAGCTGTTTTTT	CASRRSTGELFF
TRBD2	TRBV4-2	NA	TRBJ2-2	TGTGCCAGCAGCCAAGACCAAGCGGGAGTCACCGGGGAGCTGTTTTTT	CASSQDQAGVTGELFF
NA	TRBV18	NA	TRBJ2-6	TGTGCCAGCTCACCGGGGCGCCTCTCTCCCGCGGGGGCCAACGTCCTGACTTTC	CASSPGRLSPAGANVLTF
NA	TRBV28	NA	TRBJ1-2	TGTGCCAGCAGCTACGCGGGTATCCACCATCTGAACTATGGCTACACCTTC	CASSYAGIHHLNYGYTF
TRBD2	TRBV27	NA	TRBJ2-1	TGTGCCAGCAGCCAATACCTCGGGACTAGCGGGAGTAATGAGCAGTTCTTC	CASSQYLGTSGSNEQFF
TRBD1	TRBV28	NA	TRBJ2-7	TGTGCCAGCAGTTTAAGCGCTGTGGAGACAGGGGGCGAGCAGTACTTC	CASSLSAVETGGEQYF